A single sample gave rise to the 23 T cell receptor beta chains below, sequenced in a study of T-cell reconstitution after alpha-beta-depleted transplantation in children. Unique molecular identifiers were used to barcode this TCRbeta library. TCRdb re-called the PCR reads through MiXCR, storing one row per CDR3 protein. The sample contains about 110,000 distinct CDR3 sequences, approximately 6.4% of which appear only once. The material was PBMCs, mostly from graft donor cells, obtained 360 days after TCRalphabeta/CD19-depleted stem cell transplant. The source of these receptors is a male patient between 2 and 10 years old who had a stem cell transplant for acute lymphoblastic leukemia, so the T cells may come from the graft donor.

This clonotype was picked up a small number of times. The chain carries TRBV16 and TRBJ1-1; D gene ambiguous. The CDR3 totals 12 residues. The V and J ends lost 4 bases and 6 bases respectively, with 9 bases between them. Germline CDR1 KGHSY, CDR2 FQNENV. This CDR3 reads CASSPPRAEAFF. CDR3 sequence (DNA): TGTGCCAGCAGCCCCCCGAGGGCTGAAGCTTTCTTT.

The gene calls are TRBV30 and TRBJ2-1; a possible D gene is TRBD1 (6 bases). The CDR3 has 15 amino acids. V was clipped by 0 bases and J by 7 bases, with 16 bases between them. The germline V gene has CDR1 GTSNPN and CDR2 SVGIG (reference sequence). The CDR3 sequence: CAWSVRLAGANEQFF. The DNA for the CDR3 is TGTGCCTGGAGTGTACGGCTCGCAGGGGCTAATGAGCAGTTCTTC.

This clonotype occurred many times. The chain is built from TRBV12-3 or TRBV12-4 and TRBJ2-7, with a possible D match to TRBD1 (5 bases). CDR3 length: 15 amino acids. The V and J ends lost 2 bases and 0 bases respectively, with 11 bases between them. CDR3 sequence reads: CASSLRRGGSYEQYF. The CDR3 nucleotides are TGTGCCAGCAGTTTAAGAAGGGGCGGCTCCTACGAGCAGTACTTC.

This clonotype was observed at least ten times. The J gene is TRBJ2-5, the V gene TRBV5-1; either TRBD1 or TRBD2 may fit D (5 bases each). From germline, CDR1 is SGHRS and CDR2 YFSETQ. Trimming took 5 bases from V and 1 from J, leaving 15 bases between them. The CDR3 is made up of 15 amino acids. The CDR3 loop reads CASRSPGRPQETQYF. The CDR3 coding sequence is TGCGCCAGCAGGTCCCCGGGACGGCCCCAAGAGACCCAGTACTTC.

The CDR3 loop is CASSATGNEKLFF. The CDR3 DNA reads TGTGCCAGCAGCGCTACGGGGAATGAAAAACTGTTTTTT. This sequence joins TRBV5-4 and TRBJ1-4; D gene unclear. Trimming removed 4 bases at V and 5 bases at J, with 9 bases between. CDR3 length: 13 amino acids. CDR1 is SGHNT and CDR2 is YYREEE in the germline V gene (reference sequence).

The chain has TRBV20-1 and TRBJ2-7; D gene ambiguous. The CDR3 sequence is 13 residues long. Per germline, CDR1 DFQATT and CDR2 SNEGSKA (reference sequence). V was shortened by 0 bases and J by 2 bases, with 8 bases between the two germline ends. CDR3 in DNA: TGCAGTGCTAGAGATCAAAGAACCTACGAGCAGTACTTC. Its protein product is CSARDQRTYEQYF.

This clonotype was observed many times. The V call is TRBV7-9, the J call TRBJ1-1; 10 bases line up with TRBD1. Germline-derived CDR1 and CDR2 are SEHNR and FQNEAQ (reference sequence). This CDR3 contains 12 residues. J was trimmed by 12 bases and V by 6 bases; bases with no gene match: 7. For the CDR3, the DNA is TGTGCCAGCAGGACGACAGGGGGCGAGCCTTTCTTT. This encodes CASRTTGGEPFF.

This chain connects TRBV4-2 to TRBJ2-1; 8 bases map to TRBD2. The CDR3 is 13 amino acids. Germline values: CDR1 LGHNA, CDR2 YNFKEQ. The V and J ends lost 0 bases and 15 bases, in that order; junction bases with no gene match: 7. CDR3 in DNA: TGTGCCAGCAGCCAAGATGGACGGGGGGGTGGGTTCTTC. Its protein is CASSQDGRGGGFF.

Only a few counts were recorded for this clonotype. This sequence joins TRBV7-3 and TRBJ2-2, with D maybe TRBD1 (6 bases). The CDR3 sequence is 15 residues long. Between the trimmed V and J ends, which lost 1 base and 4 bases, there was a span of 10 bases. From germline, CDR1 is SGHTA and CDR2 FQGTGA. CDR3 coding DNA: TGTGCCAGCAGCTTAAATCTAGGGGGCACCGGGGAGCTGTTTTTT. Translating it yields CASSLNLGGTGELFF.

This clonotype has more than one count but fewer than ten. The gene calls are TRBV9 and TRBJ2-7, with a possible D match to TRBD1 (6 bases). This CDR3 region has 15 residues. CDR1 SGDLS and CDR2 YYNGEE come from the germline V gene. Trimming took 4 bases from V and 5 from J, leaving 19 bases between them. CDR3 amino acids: CASSPQLARGNEQYF. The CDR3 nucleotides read TGTGCCAGCAGCCCCCAGCTGGCCAGGGGAAACGAGCAGTACTTC.

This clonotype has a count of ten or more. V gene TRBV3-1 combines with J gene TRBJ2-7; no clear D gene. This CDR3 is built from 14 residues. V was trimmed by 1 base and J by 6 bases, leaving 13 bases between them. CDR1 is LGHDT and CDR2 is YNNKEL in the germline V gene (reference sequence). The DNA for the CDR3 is TGTGCCAGCAGCCAAGGCGCAGCATGGTTCGAGCAGTACTTC. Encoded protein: CASSQGAAWFEQYF.

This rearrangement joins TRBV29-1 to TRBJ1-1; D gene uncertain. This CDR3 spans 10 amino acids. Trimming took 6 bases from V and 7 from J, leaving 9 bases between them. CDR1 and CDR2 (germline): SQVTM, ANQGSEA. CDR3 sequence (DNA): TGCAGCGTCCTTGAATATGAAGCTTTCTTT. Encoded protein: CSVLEYEAFF.

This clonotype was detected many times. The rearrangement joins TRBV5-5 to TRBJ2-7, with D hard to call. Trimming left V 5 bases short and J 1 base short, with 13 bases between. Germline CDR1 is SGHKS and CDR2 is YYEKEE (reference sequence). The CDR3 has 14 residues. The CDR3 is CASRPADGSYEQYF. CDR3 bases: TGTGCCAGCAGACCCGCGGACGGATCCTACGAGCAGTACTTC. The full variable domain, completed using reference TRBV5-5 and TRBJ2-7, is DAGVTQSPTHLIKTRGQQVTLRCSPISGHKSVSWYQQVLGQGPQFIFQYYEKEERGRGNFPDRFSARQFPNYSSELNVNALLLGDSALYLCASRPADGSYEQYFGPGTRLTVT.

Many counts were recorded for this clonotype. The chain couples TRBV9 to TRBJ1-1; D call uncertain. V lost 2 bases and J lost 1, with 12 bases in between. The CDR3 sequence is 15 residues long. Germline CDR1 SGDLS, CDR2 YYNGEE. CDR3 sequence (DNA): TGTGCCAGCAGCGTGGGTCCGACGGAGAACACTGAAGCTTTCTTT. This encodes CASSVGPTENTEAFF.

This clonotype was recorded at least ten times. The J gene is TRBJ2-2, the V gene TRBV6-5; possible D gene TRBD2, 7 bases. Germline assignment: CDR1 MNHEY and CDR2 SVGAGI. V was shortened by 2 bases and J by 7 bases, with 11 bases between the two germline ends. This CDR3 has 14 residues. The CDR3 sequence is CASSYAGADGELFF. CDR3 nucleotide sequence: TGTGCCAGCAGTTACGCGGGGGCCGACGGGGAGCTGTTTTTT.

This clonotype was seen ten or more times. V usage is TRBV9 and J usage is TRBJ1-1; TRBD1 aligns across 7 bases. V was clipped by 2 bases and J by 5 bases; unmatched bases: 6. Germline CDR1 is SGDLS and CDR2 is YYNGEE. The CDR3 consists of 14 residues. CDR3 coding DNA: TGTGCCAGCAGCGTCGCAGGGGGATGGACTGAAGCTTTCTTT. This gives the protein CASSVAGGWTEAFF.

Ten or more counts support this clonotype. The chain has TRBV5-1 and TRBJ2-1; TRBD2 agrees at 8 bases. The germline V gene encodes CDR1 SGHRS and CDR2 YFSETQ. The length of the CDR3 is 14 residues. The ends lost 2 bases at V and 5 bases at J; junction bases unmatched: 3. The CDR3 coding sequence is TGCGCCAGCAGCTTAGCGGGGGCTCACAATGAGCAGTTCTTC. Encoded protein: CASSLAGAHNEQFF.

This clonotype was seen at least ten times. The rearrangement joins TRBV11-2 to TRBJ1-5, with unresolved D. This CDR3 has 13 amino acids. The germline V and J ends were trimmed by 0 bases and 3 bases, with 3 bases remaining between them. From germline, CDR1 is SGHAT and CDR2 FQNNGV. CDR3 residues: CASSLDVNQPQHF. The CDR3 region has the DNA TGTGCCAGCAGCTTAGATGTCAATCAGCCCCAGCATTTT.

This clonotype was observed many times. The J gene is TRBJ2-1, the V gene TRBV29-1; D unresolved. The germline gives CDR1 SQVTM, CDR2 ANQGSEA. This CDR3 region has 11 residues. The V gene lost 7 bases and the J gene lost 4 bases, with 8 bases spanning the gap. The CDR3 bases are TGCAGCGGGGAAGGGTACAATGAGCAGTTCTTC. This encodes CSGEGYNEQFF.

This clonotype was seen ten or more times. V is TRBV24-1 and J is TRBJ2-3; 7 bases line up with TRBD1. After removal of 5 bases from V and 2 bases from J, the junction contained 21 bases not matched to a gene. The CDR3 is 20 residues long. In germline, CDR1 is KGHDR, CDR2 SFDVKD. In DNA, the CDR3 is TGTGCCACCAGTGCCGTGCGGCGGAGAACGGGACAGAAGTTCACAGATACGCAGTATTTT. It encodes CATSAVRRRTGQKFTDTQYF.

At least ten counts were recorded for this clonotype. This chain's CDR3 is CASSQSEGTEAFF. CDR3 DNA sequence: TGCGCCAGCAGCCAATCCGAGGGGACTGAAGCTTTCTTT. The V and J genes are TRBV4-3 and TRBJ1-1, with a possible D match to TRBD1 (5 bases). This CDR3 is built from 13 residues. Germline V gives CDR1 LGHNA, CDR2 YSLEER. The V gene lost 2 bases and the J gene lost 5 bases, with 9 bases spanning the gap.

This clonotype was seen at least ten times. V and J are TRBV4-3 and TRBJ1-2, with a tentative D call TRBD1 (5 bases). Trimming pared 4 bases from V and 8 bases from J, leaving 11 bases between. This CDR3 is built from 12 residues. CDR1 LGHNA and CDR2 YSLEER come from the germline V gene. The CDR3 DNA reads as TGCGCCAGCAGCCGGGGCAGGGTCGGCTACACCTTC. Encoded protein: CASSRGRVGYTF.

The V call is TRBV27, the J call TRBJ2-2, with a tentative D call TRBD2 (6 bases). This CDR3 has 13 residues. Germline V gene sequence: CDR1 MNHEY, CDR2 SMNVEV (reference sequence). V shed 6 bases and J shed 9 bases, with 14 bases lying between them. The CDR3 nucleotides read TGTGCCAGCAGCCTCGGGAGTACGAGGGAGCTGTTTTTT. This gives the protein CASSLGSTRELFF.